The 21 T cell receptor beta chains reported below all come from one sample, sequenced in a study of blood T cell repertoires in COVID-19. Clones were sequenced by immunoSEQ multiplex PCR, and TCRdb holds only the in-frame ones, with some missing. The sample has 200,000 or so clones; about 80% are singletons. Sequencing was performed on PBMCs or T cells enriched from blood (not recorded which). All receptors derive from a man aged 40-49 years who had recovered from COVID-19.

The chain uses TRBV5-1 and TRBJ2-7; possibly TRBD1 for D (5 bases). V was clipped by 1 base and J by 0 bases, with 8 bases between them. The CDR3 consists of 14 residues. Germline loops: CDR1 SGHRS, CDR2 YFSETQ. The CDR3 reads CASSLPGNSYEQYF. The CDR3 DNA is TGCGCCAGCAGCTTGCCAGGGAACTCCTACGAGCAGTACTTC.

This chain connects TRBV6-5 to TRBJ1-6, with TRBD1 as a possible D gene (6 bases). The CDR3 consists of 15 residues. Germline values: CDR1 MNHEY, CDR2 SVGAGI. With 6 bases removed from V and 5 bases from J, the gap between germline ends came to 14 bases. The CDR3: CASRRQETNNSPLHF. In DNA, the CDR3 is TGTGCCAGCAGGAGACAGGAGACGAATAATTCACCCCTCCACTTT.

The chain uses TRBV7-2 and TRBJ1-6, with D possibly matching TRBD1 (5 bases). V shed 5 bases and J shed 13 bases, with 15 bases lying between them. This CDR3 spans 13 amino acids. Germline loops: CDR1 SGHTA, CDR2 FQGNSA. In DNA form, the CDR3 reads TGTGCCAGCAGCCCAAGCTGGACAACCCCCCTCCACTTT. It codes for CASSPSWTTPLHF.

J is TRBJ2-1 and V is TRBV7-9, with a weak D call TRBD2 (7 bases). This CDR3 spans 17 amino acids. The germline gives CDR1 SEHNR, CDR2 FQNEAQ (reference sequence). The V and J ends lost 5 bases and 0 bases respectively, with 17 bases between them. The CDR3 nucleotides are TGTGCCAGCAGCCGTAATCCCGGGGGGCCCTCCTACAATGAGCAGTTCTTC. Protein sequence: CASSRNPGGPSYNEQFF. The full variable domain, with the rest looked up from reference TRBV7-9 and TRBJ2-1, is DTGVSQNPRHKITKRGQNVTFRCDPISEHNRLYWYRQTLGQGPEFLTYFQNEAQLEKSRLLSDRFSAERPKGSFSTLEIQRTEQGDSAMYLCASSRNPGGPSYNEQFFGPGTRLTVL.

The chain links TRBV15 to TRBJ1-4; 11 bases line up with TRBD1. J gave up 6 bases and V 6 bases, and 9 bases lay outside the gene matches. Germline CDR1 reads LNHNV; CDR2 reads YYDKDF (reference sequence). The CDR3 loop spans 16 amino acids. The CDR3 DNA reads as TGTGCCACCAGTATACCACCGGGACAGGGGGATGAAAAACTGTTTTTT. Translation gives CATSIPPGQGDEKLFF.

This clone showed up just once. This chain joins TRBV10-3 and TRBJ2-2; 11 bases are shared with TRBD1. Germline V gene data show CDR1 as ENHRY and CDR2 as SYGVKD. V lost 6 bases to trimming and J lost 1 base; unmatched junction nucleotides: 7. The CDR3 consists of 17 residues. The CDR3 is CAIRGTGGIMNTGELFF. In DNA, the CDR3 is TGTGCCATCAGAGGGACAGGGGGGATAATGAACACCGGGGAGCTGTTTTTT.

The gene calls are TRBV28 and TRBJ1-3; D remains unclear. V lost 1 base and J 6 bases, leaving 10 bases between the germline ends. Germline loops: CDR1 MDHEN, CDR2 SYDVKM. The CDR3 has 14 amino acids. The CDR3 is CASSLYGESNTIYF. The CDR3 region has the DNA TGTGCCAGCAGTTTATATGGAGAATCAAACACCATATATTTT.

A word on this clone: Other DNA sequences within the sample encode an identical CDR3. This rearrangement joins TRBV5-5 to TRBJ2-7; D remains unclear. The CDR3 has 14 amino acids. Germline V gene sequence: CDR1 SGHKS, CDR2 YYEKEE (reference sequence). V was pared by 0 bases and J by 0 bases, with 7 bases between. CDR3 coding DNA: TGTGCCAGCAGCTTGGCGGTCCTCTCCTACGAGCAGTACTTC. Protein sequence: CASSLAVLSYEQYF.

J is TRBJ2-2 and V is TRBV5-1; no reliable D call. Trimming removed 0 bases at V and 5 bases at J, with 11 bases between. CDR3 length equals 15 residues. The V gene's germline CDR1 is SGHRS and CDR2 YFSETQ. For the CDR3, the DNA is TGCGCCAGCAGCTTGGCCGGTGATTGGACCGGGGAGCTGTTTTTT. Translated: CASSLAGDWTGELFF.

The rearrangement joins TRBV12-5 to TRBJ1-1; 8 nucleotides align to TRBD1. Trimming removed 1 base from V and 6 bases from J; junction bases left unmatched: 7. Germline V lookup: CDR1 LGHNT, CDR2 FRNRAP. CDR3 length: 15 residues. CDR3 bases: TGTGCTAGTGGTTTGGGGGACGACAGGGGATCTGAAGCTTTCTTT. Its translation: CASGLGDDRGSEAFF.

The rearrangement links TRBV3-1 (or the pseudogene TRBV3-2) to TRBJ2-1, with D tentatively TRBD2 (6 bases). Per the germline V gene, CDR1 is LGHDT and CDR2 is YNNKEL (reference sequence). V dropped 4 bases and J dropped 4 bases, with 11 bases sitting between them. This CDR3 has 14 amino acids. The CDR3 sequence is CASSLRGLYNEQFF. In DNA, the CDR3 is TGTGCCAGCAGCCTCCGGGGACTTTACAATGAGCAGTTCTTC.

This clone came up once. The gene calls are TRBV25-1 and TRBJ2-3; 7 bases fit TRBD1. Germline-derived CDR1 and CDR2 are MGHDK and SYGVNS. After removal of 3 bases from V and 4 bases from J, the junction contained 16 bases not matched to a gene. The length of the CDR3 is 18 residues. The DNA of the CDR3 is TGTGCCAGCAGTGACGACCCGACAGGGATGGAAGGGGCAGATACGCAGTATTTT. Translation gives CASSDDPTGMEGADTQYF.

This chain uses TRBV9 with TRBJ2-2; 10 bases map to TRBD1. Germline V gives CDR1 SGDLS, CDR2 YYNGEE. The V gene end was trimmed by 5 bases and the J gene end by 6 bases; junction bases not matched to a gene: 7. The CDR3 contains 15 residues. DNA for the CDR3: TGTGCCAGCAGTAGACAGGGGGCGATCGCCGGGGAGCTGTTTTTT. It specifies CASSRQGAIAGELFF.

CDR3 nucleotide sequence: TGTGCCAGCAGTTGGCGGGGGCCATACACAGATACGCAGTATTTT. This gives the protein CASSWRGPYTDTQYF. The V and J genes are TRBV28 and TRBJ2-3, with D perhaps TRBD2 (7 bases). The CDR3 sequence is 15 residues long. Germline V gene lookup returns CDR1 MDHEN and CDR2 SYDVKM. Trimming left V 4 bases short and J 2 bases short, with 13 bases between.

This rearrangement joins TRBV5-1 to TRBJ1-5; 8 bases align to TRBD1. Losses at the gene ends were 4 bases for V and 2 bases for J; bases not matched to a gene: 5. CDR3 length equals 15 residues. Germline V lookup: CDR1 SGHRS, CDR2 YFSETQ. The CDR3 sequence: CASSPQGAGNQPQHF. The CDR3 DNA is TGCGCCAGCAGCCCGCAGGGGGCTGGCAATCAGCCCCAGCATTTT.

The J gene is TRBJ2-1, the V gene TRBV7-2; 10 bases fit TRBD2. The CDR3 consists of 15 residues. The V gene end was trimmed by 0 bases and the J gene end by 7 bases; junction bases not matched to a gene: 3. CDR1 is SGHTA and CDR2 is FQGNSA in the germline V gene. Here the CDR3 DNA reads TGTGCCAGCAGCTTAGCGGCTAGCGGGGGAAATGAGCAGTTCTTC. The encoded protein is CASSLAASGGNEQFF.

This chain connects TRBV19 to TRBJ2-1; D unresolved. The germline V gene encodes CDR1 LNHDA and CDR2 SQIVND (reference sequence). The V end was cut by 4 bases, the J end by 2 bases, with 9 bases between. This CDR3 is built from 14 residues. The CDR3 DNA follows: TGTGCCAGTAGTACCCCGAGCGCCTACAATGAGCAGTTCTTC. Protein: CASSTPSAYNEQFF. Drawing the rest from reference TRBV19 and TRBJ2-1, the complete variable domain is DGGITQSPKYLFRKEGQNVTLSCEQNLNHDAMYWYRQDPGQGLRLIYYSQIVNDFQKGDIAEGYSVSREKKESFPLTVTSAQKNPTAFYLCASSTPSAYNEQFFGPGTRLTVL.

The rearrangement uses TRBV7-9 and TRBJ2-7, with 10 bases that match TRBD1. Trimming took 8 bases from V and 3 from J; bases not matched to a gene: 7. CDR3 length equals 14 residues. Germline V gene data show CDR1 as SEHNR and CDR2 as FQNEAQ (reference sequence). Here the CDR3 DNA reads TGTGCCAGCGGCAGACAGGGGGCGGGCTACGAGCAGTACTTC. As protein: CASGRQGAGYEQYF.

This rearrangement joins TRBV4-2 to TRBJ1-5, with D maybe TRBD1 (5 bases). The length of the CDR3 is 15 residues. Germline V lookup: CDR1 LGHNA, CDR2 YNFKEQ. Trimming shortened V by 0 bases and J by 4 bases, and 10 bases separated the two germline ends. CDR3: CASSQDGHPNQPQHF. The CDR3 DNA reads as TGTGCCAGCAGCCAAGATGGACACCCGAATCAGCCCCAGCATTTT.

The gene calls are TRBV18 and TRBJ2-7; the match to TRBD2 covers 7 bases. After removal of 3 bases from V and 5 bases from J, the junction contained 13 bases not matched to a gene. This CDR3 region has 16 residues. The germline CDR1 and CDR2 sequences are KGHSH and LQKENI. CDR3 coding DNA: TGTGCCAGCTCACCCACTGAGAGGGACTACGGGGACGAGCAGTACTTC. The encoded protein is CASSPTERDYGDEQYF.

This clone occurred a few times. The chain recombines TRBV7-2 with TRBJ1-6; 9 bases match TRBD1. This CDR3 is built from 14 residues. The ends lost 3 bases at V and 9 bases at J; junction bases unmatched: 3. In germline, CDR1 is SGHTA, CDR2 FQGNSA. CDR3 sequence (DNA): TGTGCCAGCAGCTTGGGGACAGGGAGTTCACCCCTCCACTTT. Its translation is CASSLGTGSSPLHF.